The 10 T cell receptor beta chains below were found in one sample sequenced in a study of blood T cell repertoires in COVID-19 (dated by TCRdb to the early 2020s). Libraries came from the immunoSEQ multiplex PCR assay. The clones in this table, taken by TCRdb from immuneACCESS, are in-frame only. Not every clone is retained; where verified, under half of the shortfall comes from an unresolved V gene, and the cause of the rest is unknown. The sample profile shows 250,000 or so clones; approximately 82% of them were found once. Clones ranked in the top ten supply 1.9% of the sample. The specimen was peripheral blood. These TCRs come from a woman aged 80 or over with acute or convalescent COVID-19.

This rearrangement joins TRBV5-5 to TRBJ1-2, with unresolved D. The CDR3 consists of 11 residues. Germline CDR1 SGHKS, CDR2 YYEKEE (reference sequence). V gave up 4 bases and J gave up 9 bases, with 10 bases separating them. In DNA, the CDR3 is TGTGCCAGCAGCCTCGACACCAGCTACACCTTC. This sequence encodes CASSLDTSYTF.

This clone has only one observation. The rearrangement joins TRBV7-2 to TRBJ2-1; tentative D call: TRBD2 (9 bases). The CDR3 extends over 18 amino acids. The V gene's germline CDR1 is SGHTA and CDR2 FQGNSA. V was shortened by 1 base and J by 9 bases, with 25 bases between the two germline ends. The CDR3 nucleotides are TGTGCCAGCAGCTTAGTTGGACAGGGACTAGCACGGGGTTTTGAGCAGTTCTTC. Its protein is CASSLVGQGLARGFEQFF. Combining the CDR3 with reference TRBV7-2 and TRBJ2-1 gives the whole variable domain GAGVSQSPSNKVTEKGKDVELRCDPISGHTALYWYRQSLGQGLEFLIYFQGNSAPDKSGLPSDRFSAERTGGSVSTLTIQRTQQEDSAVYLCASSLVGQGLARGFEQFFGPGTRLTVL.

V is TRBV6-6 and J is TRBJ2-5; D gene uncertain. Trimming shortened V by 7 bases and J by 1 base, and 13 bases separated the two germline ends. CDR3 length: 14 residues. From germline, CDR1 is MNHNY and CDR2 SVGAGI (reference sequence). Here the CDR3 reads CASTLSGSQETQYF. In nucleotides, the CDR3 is TGTGCCAGCACCTTATCGGGTTCCCAAGAGACCCAGTACTTC.

Here the CDR3 DNA reads TGTGCCAGCAGCGTAGCTGAGAGACAGGGGGCTTCTGAAGCTTTCTTT. Protein product: CASSVAERQGASEAFF. The chain joins TRBV9 to TRBJ1-1, with 10 bases lining up with TRBD1. CDR3 length equals 16 residues. Germline loops: CDR1 SGDLS, CDR2 YYNGEE. Unmatched junction bases numbered 8, after V lost 0 bases and J lost 6 bases.

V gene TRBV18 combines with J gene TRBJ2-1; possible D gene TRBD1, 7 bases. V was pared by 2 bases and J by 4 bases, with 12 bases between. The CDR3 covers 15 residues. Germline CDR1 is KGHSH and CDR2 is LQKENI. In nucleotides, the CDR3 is TGTGCCAGCTCACCAGTCGGGGGACAGTACAATGAGCAGTTCTTC. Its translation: CASSPVGGQYNEQFF.

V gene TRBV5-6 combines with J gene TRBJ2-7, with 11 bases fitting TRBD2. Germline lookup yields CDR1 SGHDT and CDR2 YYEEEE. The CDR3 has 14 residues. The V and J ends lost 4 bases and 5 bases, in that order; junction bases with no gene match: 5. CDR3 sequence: CASSTTSGRDEQYF. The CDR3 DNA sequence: TGTGCCAGCAGCACTACTAGCGGGAGAGACGAGCAGTACTTC.

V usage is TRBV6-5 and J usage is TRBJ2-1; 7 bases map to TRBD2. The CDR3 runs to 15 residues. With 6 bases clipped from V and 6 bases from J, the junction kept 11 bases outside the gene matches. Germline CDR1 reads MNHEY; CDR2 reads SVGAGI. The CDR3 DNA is TGTGCCAGCAGAATAAGTCCGGGACTAACCAATGAGCAGTTCTTC. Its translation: CASRISPGLTNEQFF.

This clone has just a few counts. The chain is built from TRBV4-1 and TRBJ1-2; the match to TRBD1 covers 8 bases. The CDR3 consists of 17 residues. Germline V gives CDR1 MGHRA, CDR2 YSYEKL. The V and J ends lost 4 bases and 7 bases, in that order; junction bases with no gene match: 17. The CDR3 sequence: CASSRPTGTGRNGGYTF. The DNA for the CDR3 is TGCGCCAGCAGCCGCCCGACCGGGACAGGCCGGAACGGTGGCTACACCTTC.

The CDR3, as DNA: TGTGCCAGCAGGGACAGGGGGGGCAATCAGCCCCAGCATTTT. This translates into CASRDRGGNQPQHF. This chain uses TRBV2 with TRBJ1-5, with TRBD1 matching over 10 bases. J gave up 2 bases and V 6 bases, and 1 base lay outside the gene matches. From germline, CDR1 is SNHLY and CDR2 FYNNEI. The CDR3 length is 14 residues.

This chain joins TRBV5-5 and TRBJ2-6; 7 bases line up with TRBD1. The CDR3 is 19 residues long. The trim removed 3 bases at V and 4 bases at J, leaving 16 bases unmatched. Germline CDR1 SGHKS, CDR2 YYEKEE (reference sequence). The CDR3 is CASSSTGRFPTLGANVLTF. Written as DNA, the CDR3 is TGTGCCAGCAGCTCGACAGGGCGCTTCCCAACTCTGGGGGCCAACGTCCTGACTTTC. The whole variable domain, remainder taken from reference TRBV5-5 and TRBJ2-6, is DAGVTQSPTHLIKTRGQQVTLRCSPISGHKSVSWYQQVLGQGPQFIFQYYEKEERGRGNFPDRFSARQFPNYSSELNVNALLLGDSALYLCASSSTGRFPTLGANVLTFGAGSRLTVL.